This T cell receptor (beta chain) originates from a study of cytomegalovirus exposure and HLA in healthy donors. General study findings and limits: Per published accounts, TCR beta sequences correctly predicted the HLA-A and HLA-B alleles of most subjects. CMV serostatus was the sole immune exposure information available. A few CMV-associated chains were confirmed in vitro to be specific for CMV antigens.

The PCR had 60 Vbeta and 13 Jbeta primers. Only in-frame clones appear in the TCRdb table, and some are missing; sequencing was by immunoSEQ multiplex PCR. The data show under 150,000 clones, around 83% seen once. Comment on this clone: The antigen is unknown.

This CDR3 comprises 15 residues. Germline values: CDR1 KGHSH, CDR2 LQKENI. The V and J ends lost 2 bases and 2 bases respectively, with 12 bases between them. The source is a male donor in good health and CMV-seropositive. V is TRBV18 and J is TRBJ1-2, with D maybe TRBD1 (6 bases). The sequencing input was PBMCs. For the CDR3, the DNA is TGTGCCAGCTCACCAGCCAGGGGCAACAACTATGGCTACACCTTC. Residues: CASSPARGNNYGYTF.